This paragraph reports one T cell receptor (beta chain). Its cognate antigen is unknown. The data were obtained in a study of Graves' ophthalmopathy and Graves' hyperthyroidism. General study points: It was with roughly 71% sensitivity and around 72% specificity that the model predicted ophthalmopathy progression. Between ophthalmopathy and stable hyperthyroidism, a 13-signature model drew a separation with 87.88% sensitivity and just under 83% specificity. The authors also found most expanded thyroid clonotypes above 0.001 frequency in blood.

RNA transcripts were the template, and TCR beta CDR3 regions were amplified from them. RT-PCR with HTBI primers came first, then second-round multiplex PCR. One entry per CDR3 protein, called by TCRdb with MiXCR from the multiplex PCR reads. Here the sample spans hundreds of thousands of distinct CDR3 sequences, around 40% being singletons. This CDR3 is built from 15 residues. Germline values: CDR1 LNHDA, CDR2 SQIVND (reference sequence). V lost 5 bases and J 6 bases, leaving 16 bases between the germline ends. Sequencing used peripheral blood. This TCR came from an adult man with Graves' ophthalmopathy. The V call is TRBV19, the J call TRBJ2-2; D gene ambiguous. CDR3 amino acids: CASSPVGLQAGELFF. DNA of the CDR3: TGTGCCAGTAGTCCCGTAGGGCTCCAGGCCGGGGAGCTGTTTTTT.